Listed below are T cell receptor beta chains from one sample, sequenced in a study of T-cell memory formation after mild COVID-19. One entry per CDR3 protein, called by TCRdb with MiXCR from the 5' RACE reads. The sample lists around 390,000 distinct CDR3 sequences; approximately 15% were seen once. The sequencing input was PBMCs or a T cell subset sorted from them (not recorded which). The receptors originated from a man younger than 35 who had mild COVID-19 (a few samples of this study predate the infection). Cell type and time point are not known. The CDR3 runs from the conserved cysteine through the conserved F or W. The D gene is left open where the match is weak. Not every row has a clone size; where given, it reads once, few, many or a size class.

abundance: NA
d_gene: NA
v_gene: TRBV7-9
j_gene: TRBJ2-1
CDR3aa: CASSLGRIYNEQFF
CDR3nt: TGTGCCAGCAGCTTAGGGCGTATCTACAATGAGCAGTTCTTC

abundance: few
d_gene: NA
v_gene: TRBV5-1
j_gene: TRBJ2-2
CDR3aa: CASSFWGELFF
CDR3nt: TGCGCCAGCAGCTTTTGGGGGGAGCTGTTTTTT

abundance: NA
d_gene: NA
v_gene: TRBV28
j_gene: TRBJ2-2
CDR3aa: CASSLKLNTGELFF
CDR3nt: TGTGCCAGCAGTCTAAAGCTGAACACCGGGGAGCTGTTTTTT

abundance: few
d_gene: NA
v_gene: TRBV12-3/TRBV12-4
j_gene: TRBJ1-2
CDR3aa: CASSLNTAGGGYTF
CDR3nt: TGTGCCAGCAGTCTTAACACCGCTGGCGGAGGCTACACCTTC

abundance: NA
d_gene: TRBD2
v_gene: TRBV19
j_gene: TRBJ2-5
CDR3aa: CASTGLAGEETQYF
CDR3nt: TGTGCCAGTACAGGACTAGCGGGGGAAGAGACCCAGTACTTC

abundance: few
d_gene: NA
v_gene: TRBV5-1
j_gene: TRBJ1-1
CDR3aa: CASSLSAQREGEGAFF
CDR3nt: TGCGCCAGCAGCTTATCGGCGCAACGAGAGGGTGAAGGGGCTTTCTTT

abundance: NA
d_gene: TRBD1
v_gene: TRBV19
j_gene: TRBJ1-1
CDR3aa: CASSTRTGWYTEAFF
CDR3nt: TGTGCCAGTAGTACTAGGACAGGGTGGTACACTGAAGCTTTCTTT

abundance: NA
d_gene: NA
v_gene: TRBV27
j_gene: TRBJ2-5
CDR3aa: CASSLFTPGPGFGETQYF
CDR3nt: TGTGCCAGCAGTTTATTTACACCGGGACCCGGGTTTGGGGAGACCCAGTACTTC

abundance: NA
d_gene: NA
v_gene: TRBV3-1
j_gene: TRBJ2-1
CDR3aa: CASSQGPREQFF
CDR3nt: TGTGCCAGCAGCCAAGGGCCGCGGGAGCAGTTCTTC

abundance: few
d_gene: NA
v_gene: TRBV18
j_gene: TRBJ2-1
CDR3aa: CASSPSLQSYNEQFF
CDR3nt: TGTGCCAGCTCACCAAGTCTGCAATCCTACAATGAGCAGTTCTTC

abundance: NA
d_gene: NA
v_gene: TRBV3-1
j_gene: TRBJ2-5
CDR3aa: CASRHRARGKTQYF
CDR3nt: TGTGCCAGCAGACACAGGGCACGAGGAAAGACCCAGTACTTC

abundance: few
d_gene: NA
v_gene: TRBV9
j_gene: TRBJ2-4
CDR3aa: CASSVGGRWQNIQYF
CDR3nt: TGTGCCAGCAGCGTAGGGGGACGGTGGCAAAACATTCAGTACTTC

abundance: NA
d_gene: NA
v_gene: TRBV2
j_gene: TRBJ2-1
CDR3aa: CASRRDQYNEQFF
CDR3nt: TGTGCCAGCAGGCGGGACCAATACAATGAGCAGTTCTTC

abundance: few
d_gene: NA
v_gene: TRBV7-8
j_gene: TRBJ1-4
CDR3aa: CASSLGRGEKLFF
CDR3nt: TGTGCCAGCAGCTTAGGGCGGGGGGAAAAACTGTTTTTT

abundance: NA
d_gene: NA
v_gene: TRBV6-1
j_gene: TRBJ2-2
CDR3aa: CASRNRNGELFF
CDR3nt: TGTGCCAGCAGAAACAGGAACGGGGAGCTGTTTTTT

abundance: NA
d_gene: TRBD1
v_gene: TRBV5-1
j_gene: TRBJ2-3
CDR3aa: CASTLGTGGGTDTQYF
CDR3nt: TGCGCCAGCACCCTCGGGACAGGGGGCGGCACAGATACGCAGTATTTT

abundance: NA
d_gene: NA
v_gene: TRBV5-1
j_gene: TRBJ2-3
CDR3aa: CASSLGDTTDTQYF
CDR3nt: TGCGCCAGCAGCTTGGGGGACACCACAGATACGCAGTATTTT

abundance: NA
d_gene: NA
v_gene: TRBV6-6
j_gene: TRBJ1-1
CDR3aa: CASRTPPGGTEAFF
CDR3nt: TGTGCCAGCAGGACCCCTCCGGGTGGCACTGAAGCTTTCTTT

abundance: many
d_gene: NA
v_gene: TRBV7-9
j_gene: TRBJ2-3
CDR3aa: CASSLQGDTQYF
CDR3nt: TGTGCCAGCAGCTTACAGGGGGATACGCAGTATTTT

abundance: few
d_gene: NA
v_gene: TRBV7-9
j_gene: TRBJ2-3
CDR3aa: CASSTLGGSTDTQYF
CDR3nt: TGTGCCAGCAGCACACTAGGGGGTAGCACAGATACGCAGTATTTT

abundance: few
d_gene: TRBD1
v_gene: TRBV20-1
j_gene: TRBJ1-2
CDR3aa: CSASTGANYGYTF
CDR3nt: TGCAGTGCTTCGACAGGGGCGAACTATGGCTACACCTTC

abundance: NA
d_gene: NA
v_gene: TRBV12-3/TRBV12-4
j_gene: TRBJ2-7
CDR3aa: CASHGALSYEQYF
CDR3nt: TGTGCCAGCCACGGGGCCCTATCCTACGAGCAGTACTTC

abundance: NA
d_gene: TRBD1
v_gene: TRBV18
j_gene: TRBJ1-2
CDR3aa: CASSPLGNRGNGYTF
CDR3nt: TGTGCCAGCTCACCCCTCGGTAACAGGGGGAATGGCTACACCTTC

abundance: NA
d_gene: TRBD1
v_gene: TRBV7-2
j_gene: TRBJ1-4
CDR3aa: CASSANGQGIGEKLFF
CDR3nt: TGTGCCAGCAGCGCGAACGGACAGGGGATCGGAGAAAAACTGTTTTTT

abundance: NA
d_gene: TRBD1
v_gene: TRBV28
j_gene: TRBJ2-5
CDR3aa: CASRTHRGSPETQYF
CDR3nt: TGTGCCAGCAGGACACACAGGGGATCTCCGGAGACCCAGTACTTC

abundance: NA
d_gene: TRBD2
v_gene: TRBV4-1
j_gene: TRBJ2-3
CDR3aa: CASSQDWTSGRTDTQYF
CDR3nt: TGCGCCAGCAGCCAAGATTGGACTAGCGGAAGGACAGATACGCAGTATTTT

abundance: NA
d_gene: TRBD2
v_gene: TRBV7-2
j_gene: TRBJ2-5
CDR3aa: CASSLFPRLAVETQYF
CDR3nt: TGTGCCAGCAGCTTATTCCCCCGACTAGCGGTAGAGACCCAGTACTTC

abundance: NA
d_gene: NA
v_gene: TRBV7-9
j_gene: TRBJ1-5
CDR3aa: CASTSGGNQPQHF
CDR3nt: TGTGCCAGCACCTCGGGTGGAAATCAGCCCCAGCATTTT

abundance: NA
d_gene: NA
v_gene: TRBV5-1
j_gene: TRBJ2-2
CDR3aa: CASSPSAITGELFF
CDR3nt: TGCGCCAGCAGCCCCTCGGCCATCACCGGGGAGCTGTTTTTT

abundance: NA
d_gene: NA
v_gene: TRBV5-1
j_gene: TRBJ2-7
CDR3aa: CASSLLGGEQYF
CDR3nt: TGCGCCAGCAGCTTGCTGGGGGGCGAGCAGTACTTC

abundance: NA
d_gene: NA
v_gene: TRBV4-1
j_gene: TRBJ2-7
CDR3aa: CASSQGEDKTYEQYF
CDR3nt: TGCGCCAGCAGCCAAGGGGAAGACAAGACCTACGAGCAGTACTTC

abundance: NA
d_gene: NA
v_gene: TRBV5-1
j_gene: TRBJ2-1
CDR3aa: CASSLMSGDNEQFF
CDR3nt: TGCGCCAGCAGCTTGATGTCGGGGGACAATGAGCAGTTCTTC

abundance: NA
d_gene: NA
v_gene: TRBV5-1
j_gene: TRBJ2-2
CDR3aa: CASANYNGELFF
CDR3nt: TGCGCCAGCGCAAACTACAACGGGGAGCTGTTTTTT

abundance: NA
d_gene: NA
v_gene: TRBV6-1
j_gene: TRBJ1-5
CDR3aa: CASSERQGKEDQPQHF
CDR3nt: TGTGCCAGCAGTGAGCGTCAGGGAAAAGAGGATCAGCCCCAGCATTTT

abundance: few
d_gene: NA
v_gene: TRBV28
j_gene: TRBJ2-5
CDR3aa: CASHSRGEETQYF
CDR3nt: TGTGCCAGCCACTCCAGGGGGGAAGAGACCCAGTACTTC

abundance: NA
d_gene: NA
v_gene: TRBV7-2
j_gene: TRBJ2-1
CDR3aa: CASSLGQGGFNEQFF
CDR3nt: TGTGCCAGCAGCTTAGGGCAAGGAGGCTTCAATGAGCAGTTCTTC

abundance: NA
d_gene: NA
v_gene: TRBV20-1
j_gene: TRBJ1-1
CDR3aa: CSAIQGVDTEAFF
CDR3nt: TGCAGTGCCATACAGGGAGTGGACACTGAAGCTTTCTTT

abundance: NA
d_gene: TRBD1
v_gene: TRBV6-5
j_gene: TRBJ2-1
CDR3aa: CASSIGGKQFF
CDR3nt: TGTGCCAGCAGTATAGGGGGCAAGCAGTTCTTC

abundance: many
d_gene: TRBD2
v_gene: TRBV7-2
j_gene: TRBJ2-5
CDR3aa: CASSLVSGDGETQYF
CDR3nt: TGTGCCAGCAGCTTAGTTAGCGGGGACGGAGAGACCCAGTACTTC

abundance: NA
d_gene: TRBD1
v_gene: TRBV25-1
j_gene: TRBJ2-7
CDR3aa: CASRKGQSYEQYF
CDR3nt: TGTGCCAGCAGGAAGGGACAGTCCTACGAGCAGTACTTC

abundance: NA
d_gene: NA
v_gene: TRBV20-1
j_gene: TRBJ2-3
CDR3aa: CSARDAPDIVFPDTQYF
CDR3nt: TGCAGTGCTAGAGATGCCCCGGACATTGTATTCCCAGATACGCAGTATTTT

abundance: few
d_gene: NA
v_gene: TRBV12-3/TRBV12-4
j_gene: TRBJ2-3
CDR3aa: CASSRTGLWVTDTQYF
CDR3nt: TGTGCCAGCAGCCGCACAGGGCTTTGGGTCACAGATACGCAGTATTTT

abundance: few
d_gene: NA
v_gene: TRBV12-3/TRBV12-4
j_gene: TRBJ2-1
CDR3aa: CASSLVQAYYNEQFF
CDR3nt: TGTGCCAGCAGTCTTGTACAGGCCTACTACAATGAGCAGTTCTTC

abundance: NA
d_gene: TRBD2
v_gene: TRBV24-1
j_gene: TRBJ2-3
CDR3aa: CATAPGGSAANTQYF
CDR3nt: TGTGCCACCGCTCCGGGGGGTAGCGCCGCCAATACGCAGTATTTT

abundance: NA
d_gene: NA
v_gene: TRBV18
j_gene: TRBJ1-6
CDR3aa: CASSPEGTVNYSPLHF
CDR3nt: TGTGCCAGCTCACCGGAGGGTACCGTGAACTATTCACCCCTCCACTTT

abundance: NA
d_gene: TRBD1
v_gene: TRBV19
j_gene: TRBJ1-2
CDR3aa: CASEPGQGRGYTF
CDR3nt: TGTGCCAGCGAACCGGGACAGGGACGTGGCTACACCTTC

abundance: NA
d_gene: TRBD1
v_gene: TRBV29-1
j_gene: TRBJ1-2
CDR3aa: CSVPDRESYGYTF
CDR3nt: TGCAGCGTCCCGGACAGGGAATCCTATGGCTACACCTTC

abundance: NA
d_gene: NA
v_gene: TRBV15
j_gene: TRBJ2-2
CDR3aa: CATSRDLGPGELFF
CDR3nt: TGTGCCACCAGCAGAGATCTCGGGCCCGGGGAGCTGTTTTTT

abundance: NA
d_gene: NA
v_gene: TRBV4-1
j_gene: TRBJ2-5
CDR3aa: CASSQDLSAETQYF
CDR3nt: TGCGCCAGCAGCCAAGATCTAAGTGCCGAGACCCAGTACTTC

abundance: NA
d_gene: NA
v_gene: TRBV6-5
j_gene: TRBJ2-2
CDR3aa: CASRSFLNTGELFF
CDR3nt: TGTGCCAGCCGGTCCTTTCTCAACACCGGGGAGCTGTTTTTT

abundance: few
d_gene: NA
v_gene: TRBV4-2
j_gene: TRBJ1-1
CDR3aa: CASSPILGFTEAFF
CDR3nt: TGTGCCAGCAGCCCCATCTTAGGGTTTACTGAAGCTTTCTTT

abundance: NA
d_gene: TRBD2
v_gene: TRBV20-1
j_gene: TRBJ2-3
CDR3aa: CSANLAGGFTDTQYF
CDR3nt: TGCAGTGCCAACCTAGCGGGGGGCTTCACAGATACGCAGTATTTT

abundance: NA
d_gene: NA
v_gene: TRBV29-1
j_gene: TRBJ1-2
CDR3aa: CSVEPGLGGYTF
CDR3nt: TGCAGCGTTGAACCAGGTCTGGGAGGCTACACCTTC

abundance: few
d_gene: NA
v_gene: TRBV7-3
j_gene: TRBJ2-1
CDR3aa: CASSPGEYYNEQFF
CDR3nt: TGTGCCAGCAGCCCTGGAGAGTACTACAATGAGCAGTTCTTC